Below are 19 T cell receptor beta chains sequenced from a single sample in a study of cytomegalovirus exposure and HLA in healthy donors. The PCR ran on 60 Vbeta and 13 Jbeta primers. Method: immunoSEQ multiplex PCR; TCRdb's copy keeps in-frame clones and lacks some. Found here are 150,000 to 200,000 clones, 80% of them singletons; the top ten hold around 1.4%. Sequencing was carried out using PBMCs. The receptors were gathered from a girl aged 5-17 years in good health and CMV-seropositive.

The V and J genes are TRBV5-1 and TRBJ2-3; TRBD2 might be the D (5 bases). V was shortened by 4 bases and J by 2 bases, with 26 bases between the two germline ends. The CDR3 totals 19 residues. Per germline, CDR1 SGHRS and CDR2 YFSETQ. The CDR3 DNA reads TGCGCCAGCAGCCTAAGGCCCCGGGGTCAAACTACAATCACAGATACGCAGTATTTT. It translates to CASSLRPRGQTTITDTQYF.

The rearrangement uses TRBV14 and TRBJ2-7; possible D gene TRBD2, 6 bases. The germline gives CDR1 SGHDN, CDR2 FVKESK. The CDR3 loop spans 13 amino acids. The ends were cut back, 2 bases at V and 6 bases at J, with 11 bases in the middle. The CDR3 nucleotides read TGTGCCAGCAGCCAATCCCTAGCGCGCGAGCAGTACTTC. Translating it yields CASSQSLAREQYF.

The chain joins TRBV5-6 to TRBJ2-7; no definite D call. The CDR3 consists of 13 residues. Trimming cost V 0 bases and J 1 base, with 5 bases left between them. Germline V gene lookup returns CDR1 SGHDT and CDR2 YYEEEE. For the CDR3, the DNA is TGTGCCAGCAGCTTGGCCCTATCCTACGAGCAGTACTTC. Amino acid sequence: CASSLALSYEQYF.

Written as DNA, the CDR3 is TGTGCCTGGACCACAGGGGCTGGAAACACCATATATTTT. It codes for CAWTTGAGNTIYF. The rearrangement links TRBV30 to TRBJ1-3; 7 nucleotides line up with TRBD1. V lost 4 bases to trimming and J lost 2 bases; unmatched junction nucleotides: 2. CDR3 size: 13 residues. In germline, CDR1 is GTSNPN, CDR2 SVGIG (reference sequence).

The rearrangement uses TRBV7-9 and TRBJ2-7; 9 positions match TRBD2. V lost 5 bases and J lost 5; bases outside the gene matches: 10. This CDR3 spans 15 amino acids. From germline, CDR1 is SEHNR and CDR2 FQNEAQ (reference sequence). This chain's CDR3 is CASSTAASGKNEQYF. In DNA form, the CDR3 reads TGTGCCAGCAGCACTGCCGCTAGCGGGAAGAACGAGCAGTACTTC.

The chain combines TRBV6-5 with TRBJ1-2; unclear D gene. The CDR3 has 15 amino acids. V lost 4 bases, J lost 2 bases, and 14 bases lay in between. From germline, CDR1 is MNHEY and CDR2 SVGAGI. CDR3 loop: CASSWGGPLNYGYTF. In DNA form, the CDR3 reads TGTGCCAGCAGTTGGGGAGGGCCGCTCAACTATGGCTACACCTTC.

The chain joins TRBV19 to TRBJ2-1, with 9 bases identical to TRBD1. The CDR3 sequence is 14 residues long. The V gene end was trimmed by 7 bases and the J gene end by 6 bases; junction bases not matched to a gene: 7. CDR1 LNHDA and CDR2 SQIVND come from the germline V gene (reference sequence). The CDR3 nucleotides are TGTGCCAGTACTAAGACAGGGGGACGCAATGAGCAGTTCTTC. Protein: CASTKTGGRNEQFF.

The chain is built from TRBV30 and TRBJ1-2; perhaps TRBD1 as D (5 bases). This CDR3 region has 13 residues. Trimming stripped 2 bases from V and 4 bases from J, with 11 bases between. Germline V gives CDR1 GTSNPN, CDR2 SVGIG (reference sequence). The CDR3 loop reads CAWSTGDTYGYTF. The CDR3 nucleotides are TGTGCCTGGAGTACAGGAGATACCTATGGCTACACCTTC.

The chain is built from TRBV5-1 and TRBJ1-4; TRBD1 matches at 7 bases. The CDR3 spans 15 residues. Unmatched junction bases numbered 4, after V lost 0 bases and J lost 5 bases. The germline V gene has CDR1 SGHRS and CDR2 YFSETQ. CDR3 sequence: CASSLAGTENEKLFF. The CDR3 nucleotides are TGCGCCAGCAGCTTGGCGGGGACAGAGAATGAAAAACTGTTTTTT.

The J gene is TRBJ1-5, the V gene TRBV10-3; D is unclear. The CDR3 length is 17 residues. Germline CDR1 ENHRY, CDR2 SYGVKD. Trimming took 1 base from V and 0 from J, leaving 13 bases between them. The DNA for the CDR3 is TGTGCCATCAGTGAGTTTGCAGATCCCTTTAGCAATCAGCCCCAGCATTTT. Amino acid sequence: CAISEFADPFSNQPQHF.

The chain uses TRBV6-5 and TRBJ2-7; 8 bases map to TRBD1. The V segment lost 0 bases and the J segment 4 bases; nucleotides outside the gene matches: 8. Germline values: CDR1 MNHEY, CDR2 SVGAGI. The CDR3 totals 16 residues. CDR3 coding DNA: TGTGCCAGCAGTTACTCGACCAGCAGGGGGCGATACGAGCAGTACTTC. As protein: CASSYSTSRGRYEQYF.

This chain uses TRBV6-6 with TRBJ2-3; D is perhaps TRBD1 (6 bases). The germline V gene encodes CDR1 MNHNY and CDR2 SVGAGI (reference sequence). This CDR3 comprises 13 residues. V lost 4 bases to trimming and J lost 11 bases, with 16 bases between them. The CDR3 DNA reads TGTGCCAGCAGTTCCAGGGGAACCTTTGTGCAGTATTTT. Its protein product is CASSSRGTFVQYF.

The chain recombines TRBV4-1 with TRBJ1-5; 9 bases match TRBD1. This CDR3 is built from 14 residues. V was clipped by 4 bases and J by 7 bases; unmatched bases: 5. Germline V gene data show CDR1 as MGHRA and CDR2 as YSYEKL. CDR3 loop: CASSRTGGVQPQHF. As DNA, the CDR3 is TGCGCCAGCAGCCGCACAGGGGGCGTCCAGCCCCAGCATTTT.

CDR3: CAWGQGWGAEGNQPQHF. The CDR3, as DNA: TGTGCCTGGGGCCAAGGATGGGGCGCGGAAGGCAATCAGCCCCAGCATTTT. V usage is TRBV30 and J usage is TRBJ1-5; D might be TRBD1 (5 bases). The CDR3 totals 17 residues. Trimming pared 5 bases from V and 2 bases from J, leaving 22 bases between. Per the germline V gene, CDR1 is GTSNPN and CDR2 is SVGIG (reference sequence).

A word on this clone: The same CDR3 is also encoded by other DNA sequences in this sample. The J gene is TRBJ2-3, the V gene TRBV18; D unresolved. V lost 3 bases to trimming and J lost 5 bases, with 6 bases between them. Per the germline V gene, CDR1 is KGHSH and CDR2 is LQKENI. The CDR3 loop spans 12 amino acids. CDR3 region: CASSPPGDTQYF. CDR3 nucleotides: TGTGCCAGCTCACCCCCGGGAGATACGCAGTATTTT.

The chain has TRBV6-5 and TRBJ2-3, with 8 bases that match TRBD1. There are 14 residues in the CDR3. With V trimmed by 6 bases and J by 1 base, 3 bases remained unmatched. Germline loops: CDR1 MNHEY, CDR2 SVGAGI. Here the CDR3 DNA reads TGTGCCAGCAGGAGGACAGGGCGCACAGATACGCAGTATTTT. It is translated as CASRRTGRTDTQYF.

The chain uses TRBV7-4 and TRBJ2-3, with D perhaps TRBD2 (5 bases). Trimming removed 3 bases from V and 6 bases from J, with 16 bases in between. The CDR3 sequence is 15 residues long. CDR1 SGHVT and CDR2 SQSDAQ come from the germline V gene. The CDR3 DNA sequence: TGTGCCAGCAGCTTCAAAAAGGGAGCCCGGGATACGCAGTATTTT. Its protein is CASSFKKGARDTQYF.

The CDR3, as DNA: TGTGCCAGCTCACCGACAGGGGGGCCGAACACTGAAGCTTTCTTT. It encodes CASSPTGGPNTEAFF. This sequence joins TRBV18 and TRBJ1-1; 9 positions agree with TRBD1. With V trimmed by 3 bases and J by 1 base, 3 bases remained unmatched. The CDR3 has 15 amino acids. The germline V gene has CDR1 KGHSH and CDR2 LQKENI.

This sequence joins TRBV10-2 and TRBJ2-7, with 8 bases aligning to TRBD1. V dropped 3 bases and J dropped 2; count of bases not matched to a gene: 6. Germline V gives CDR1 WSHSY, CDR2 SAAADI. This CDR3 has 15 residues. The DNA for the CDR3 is TGCGCCAGCAGTGACGAGGGACAGGCAACCTACGAGCAGTACTTC. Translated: CASSDEGQATYEQYF.